This is a list of T cell receptor beta chains from one sample in a study of blood T cell repertoires in COVID-19. The assay was immunoSEQ multiplex PCR, and TCRdb's table has in-frame clones only and misses some. The sample lists 310,000 or so clones; 87% were seen once. Sequencing was carried out using PBMCs or T cells enriched from blood (not recorded which). These receptors were taken from a woman between 18 and 29 years old who had recovered from COVID-19. Both conserved end residues are part of each CDR3. A D gene is named only where the DNA matches it firmly. Clone size is stated in some rows and not others, as once, few, many or a class when expanded.

j_gene,d_gene,abundance,v_gene,CDR3nt,CDR3aa
TRBJ1-2,TRBD1,-,TRBV6-5,TGTGCCAGCAGTTACTCGGGACAGGGGGATGGCTACACCTTC,CASSYSGQGDGYTF
TRBJ1-3,-,-,TRBV7-2,TGTGCCAGCAGCTTAGTATTGGGCAGGATGGACACCATATATTTT,CASSLVLGRMDTIYF
TRBJ1-2,TRBD1,once,TRBV25-1,TGTGCCAGCAGTGACCCCGGGACAGGGGGCATGGGTAATGGCTACACCTTC,CASSDPGTGGMGNGYTF
TRBJ1-4,-,-,TRBV18,TGTGCCAGCTCGACAGCAACTAATGAAAAACTGTTTTTT,CASSTATNEKLFF
TRBJ1-5,-,-,TRBV5-6,TGTGCCAGCAGCTTTTATACAGGGTGGATTGATCAGCCCCAGCATTTT,CASSFYTGWIDQPQHF
TRBJ2-7,-,-,TRBV11-2,TGTGCCAGCAGCTCCGGCAGGGGTTCCTACGAGCAGTACTTC,CASSSGRGSYEQYF
TRBJ1-6,-,once,TRBV7-2,TGTGCCAGCAGCTTCTACAGGGCCTCACCCCTCCACTTT,CASSFYRASPLHF
TRBJ1-2,-,-,TRBV29-1,TGCAGCGTTAGGACAGACCCCGGGAACTATGGCTACACCTTC,CSVRTDPGNYGYTF
TRBJ2-7,-,-,TRBV5-5,TGTGCCAGCAGCTTGATCTCCCACGAGCAGTACTTC,CASSLISHEQYF
TRBJ2-1,-,few,TRBV24-1,TGTGCCACCAGCCGGGGTAGCTCCTACAATGAGCAGTTCTTC,CATSRGSSYNEQFF
TRBJ2-7,TRBD2,-,TRBV11-2,TGTGCCAGCAGCTTAGTCCATCCGGGGGGGGGTGCTTACGAGCAGTACTTC,CASSLVHPGGGAYEQYF
TRBJ1-2,-,-,TRBV20-1,TGCAGTGCTAGTGATGCAGGGGACTACACCTTC,CSASDAGDYTF
TRBJ2-5,TRBD2,-,TRBV7-2,TGTGCCAGCAAAATAGCGGGAGGGCTGGGGACCCAGTACTTC,CASKIAGGLGTQYF
TRBJ2-7,-,-,TRBV4-2,TGTGCCAGCAGCCAAGTGGAGGAGGCCCACGAGCAGTACTTC,CASSQVEEAHEQYF
TRBJ1-2,-,-,TRBV6-6,TGTGCCAGCAGTTCCTACGGGGAGGGCTACACCTTC,CASSSYGEGYTF
TRBJ1-1,-,-,TRBV5-1,TGCGCCAGCAGCCCCCTGGCACAGGGCATCCGGGCTGAAGCTTTCTTT,CASSPLAQGIRAEAFF
TRBJ1-6,-,-,TRBV25-1,TGTGCCAGCCAGGGGCTGGGTTGGAATTCACCCCTCCACTTT,CASQGLGWNSPLHF
TRBJ1-1,-,-,TRBV7-8,TGTGCCAGCAGCAGACGTGGACCCACGAGGGACACTGAAGCTTTCTTT,CASSRRGPTRDTEAFF
TRBJ1-1,TRBD1,-,TRBV18,TGTGCCAGCTCACAGGGACAGCCACGGAACACTGAAGCTTTCTTT,CASSQGQPRNTEAFF
TRBJ1-4,-,-,TRBV4-3,TGCGCCAGCAGCAAAAGAGGGGGAACTAATGAAAAACTGTTTTTT,CASSKRGGTNEKLFF
TRBJ1-5,TRBD1,-,TRBV4-1,TGCGCCAGCAGCCAAGGAACAGGGGGCAATAGCAATCAGCCCCAGCATTTT,CASSQGTGGNSNQPQHF
TRBJ1-1,TRBD1,many,TRBV6-2/TRBV6-3,TGTGCCAGCAGTTACTTGACAGGGGGCACTGAAGCTTTCTTT,CASSYLTGGTEAFF
TRBJ2-1,TRBD2,-,TRBV11-2,TGTGCCAGCAGCTCGGGACTAGCGGTCTACAATGAGCAGTTCTTC,CASSSGLAVYNEQFF
TRBJ2-3,-,-,TRBV28,TGTGCCAGCATGGTGGAGAGCACAGATACGCAGTATTTT,CASMVESTDTQYF
TRBJ2-3,TRBD2,-,TRBV7-9,TGTGCCAGCAGCTTATGGGGCGGGGGGCCTGATACGCAGTATTTT,CASSLWGGGPDTQYF
TRBJ1-3,TRBD1,-,TRBV3-1/TRBV3-2,TGTGCCAGCAGCCCAACCGGGACAGGCCGCTCTGGAAACACCATATATTTT,CASSPTGTGRSGNTIYF
TRBJ1-5,-,-,TRBV19,TGTGCCAGTAGCACCGGTGCCGTAAGTAGCAATCAGCCCCAGCATTTT,CASSTGAVSSNQPQHF
TRBJ2-3,-,-,TRBV4-2,TGTGCCAGCAGCCAAGGTCAAGGAGGGGGCACAGATACGCAGTATTTT,CASSQGQGGGTDTQYF
TRBJ2-7,TRBD2,-,TRBV7-6,TGTGCCAGCAGCTCTGGGACTAGCGGTTACGAGCAGTACTTC,CASSSGTSGYEQYF
TRBJ1-3,TRBD1,-,TRBV5-6,TGTGCCAGCAGCTTGGTGCCGGGACAGAGGAACACCATATATTTT,CASSLVPGQRNTIYF
TRBJ1-2,-,-,TRBV3-1/TRBV3-2,TGTGCCAGCAGCCAAGATCGAGGAGGGTCCAATAATGGCTACACCTTC,CASSQDRGGSNNGYTF
TRBJ2-5,TRBD1,-,TRBV5-4,TGTGCCAGCAGCTTTAGGGGGCTGTCGGAGACCCAGTACTTC,CASSFRGLSETQYF
TRBJ2-3,TRBD2,-,TRBV4-2,TGTGCCAGCAGCCAAGAAGGGGCTAGCGGGGGGGCGAGCACAGATACGCAGTATTTT,CASSQEGASGGASTDTQYF
TRBJ2-2,TRBD2,-,TRBV9,TGTGCCAGCAGCGTAGCTTTTAGCGGGCGCTACACCGGGGAGCTGTTTTTT,CASSVAFSGRYTGELFF
TRBJ2-1,-,-,TRBV11-3,TGTGCCAGCAGCCTAGCCAGCTCCTACAATGAGCAGTTCTTC,CASSLASSYNEQFF
TRBJ2-2,-,-,TRBV19,TGTGCCAGTAGGACCGGGACTTTCACCGGGGAGCTGTTTTTT,CASRTGTFTGELFF
TRBJ2-5,TRBD2,-,TRBV5-1,TGCGCCAGCAACCCGGGACTAGCGGGGCTCCAAGAGACCCAGTACTTC,CASNPGLAGLQETQYF
TRBJ2-1,TRBD1,-,TRBV11-3,TGTGCCAGCAGCCCAAGCAGGGGGAATGAGCAGTTCTTC,CASSPSRGNEQFF
TRBJ2-7,-,few,TRBV4-3,TGCGCCAGCAGCCAACTCACAGGGTCGGACGAGCAGTACTTC,CASSQLTGSDEQYF
TRBJ1-5,TRBD1,-,TRBV27,TGTGCCAGCAGGACCGGACAGGGGCACCAGCCCCAGCATTTT,CASRTGQGHQPQHF
TRBJ2-1,TRBD1,-,TRBV7-9,TGTGCCAGCAGCTTGTTCGGTACCGGGACAGGGGTGCCTGAGCAGTTCTTC,CASSLFGTGTGVPEQFF